These 17 T cell receptor beta chains were all obtained from the same sample, sequenced in a study of blood T cell repertoires in COVID-19. The data were produced by immunoSEQ multiplex PCR, yet TCRdb's version contains in-frame clones alone and is incomplete. The profile shows over 400,000 clones, approximately 83% of them singletons. Input material: peripheral blood. Source of these receptors: a human donor in a cohort sampled during active COVID-19.

The chain carries TRBV6-5 and TRBJ2-3; a weak D match, TRBD1 (6 bases). This CDR3 contains 15 residues. Germline V gene lookup returns CDR1 MNHEY and CDR2 SVGAGI. The ends were cut back, 6 bases at V and 5 bases at J, with 18 bases in the middle. CDR3 sequence reads: CASRQGPRSVDTQYF. The DNA of the CDR3 is TGTGCCAGCAGACAGGGTCCCCGGTCGGTAGATACGCAGTATTTT.

The genes are TRBV29-1 and TRBJ2-5; D gene uncertain. V dropped 7 bases and J dropped 4 bases, with 10 bases sitting between them. The CDR3 is 11 amino acids. The germline V gene has CDR1 SQVTM and CDR2 ANQGSEA. The CDR3 DNA is TGCAGCGCCCGTCCCCCAGAGACCCAGTACTTC. Its translation: CSARPPETQYF.

The J gene is TRBJ1-1, the V gene TRBV28, with a tentative D call TRBD1 (6 bases). The CDR3 is 15 amino acids. Deletions cut 1 base from V and 4 bases from J, with 13 bases between. Per the germline V gene, CDR1 is MDHEN and CDR2 is SYDVKM. CDR3 DNA sequence: TGTGCCAGCAGTTTATCATCAGGGGCAGGCACTGAAGCTTTCTTT. It translates to CASSLSSGAGTEAFF.

The chain is built from TRBV10-3 and TRBJ1-1; TRBD1 might be the D (5 bases). CDR1 is ENHRY and CDR2 is SYGVKD in the germline V gene. The CDR3 consists of 15 residues. Trimming left V 6 bases short and J 0 bases short, with 14 bases between. This CDR3 is CAIRKDSTMNTEAFF. In nucleotides, the CDR3 is TGTGCCATCAGGAAAGACAGCACAATGAACACTGAAGCTTTCTTT.

The CDR3 loop is CASSLALTGYEQYF. CDR3 nucleotide sequence: TGTGCCAGCAGCTTAGCGCTGACCGGGTACGAGCAGTACTTC. The chain uses TRBV7-2 and TRBJ2-7, with D uncertain. With 0 bases removed from V and 4 bases from J, the gap between germline ends came to 10 bases. Germline lookup yields CDR1 SGHTA and CDR2 FQGNSA. The CDR3 is made up of 14 amino acids. Full variable domain (remainder filled in from reference TRBV7-2 and TRBJ2-7): GAGVSQSPSNKVTEKGKDVELRCDPISGHTALYWYRQSLGQGLEFLIYFQGNSAPDKSGLPSDRFSAERTGGSVSTLTIQRTQQEDSAVYLCASSLALTGYEQYFGPGTRLTVT.

The sample holds a few counts of this clone. V gene TRBV9 combines with J gene TRBJ1-1; possibly TRBD1 for D (6 bases). Germline values: CDR1 SGDLS, CDR2 YYNGEE. Trimming took 7 bases from V and 0 from J, leaving 10 bases between them. The CDR3 contains 13 residues. The DNA for the CDR3 is TGTGCCAGCGGCAGGGGTATGAACACTGAAGCTTTCTTT. Protein product: CASGRGMNTEAFF.

The rearrangement uses TRBV19 and TRBJ1-2; no clear D. The germline V and J ends were trimmed by 2 bases and 7 bases, with 14 bases remaining between them. From germline, CDR1 is LNHDA and CDR2 SQIVND (reference sequence). There are 14 residues in the CDR3. CDR3 loop: CASSITRGTGGYTF. The CDR3 bases are TGTGCCAGTAGTATAACCCGGGGAACGGGTGGCTACACCTTC. The variable domain in full, with the rest retrieved from reference TRBV19 and TRBJ1-2, is DGGITQSPKYLFRKEGQNVTLSCEQNLNHDAMYWYRQDPGQGLRLIYYSQIVNDFQKGDIAEGYSVSREKKESFPLTVTSAQKNPTAFYLCASSITRGTGGYTFGSGTRLTVV.

The J gene is TRBJ2-3, the V gene TRBV7-2; no firm D call. The CDR3 sequence is 14 residues long. Trimming removed 2 bases at V and 3 bases at J, with 9 bases between. Germline V lookup: CDR1 SGHTA, CDR2 FQGNSA. CDR3 loop: CASSLNRATDTQYF. CDR3 coding DNA: TGTGCCAGCAGCTTAAACAGAGCAACAGATACGCAGTATTTT.

In its sample, this clone was seen once. J is TRBJ2-7 and V is TRBV7-2; a weak D match, TRBD2 (5 bases). The CDR3 covers 13 residues. V was trimmed by 3 bases and J by 5 bases, leaving 11 bases between them. Per the germline V gene, CDR1 is SGHTA and CDR2 is FQGNSA. CDR3 sequence reads: CASSFRSGDEQYF. CDR3 nucleotides: TGTGCCAGCAGCTTTCGTTCCGGGGACGAGCAGTACTTC.

The chain is built from TRBV7-9 and TRBJ2-7; 8 bases match TRBD2. This CDR3 has 14 amino acids. Germline CDR1 and CDR2: SEHNR and FQNEAQ (reference sequence). The V and J ends lost 0 bases and 7 bases, in that order; junction bases with no gene match: 5. CDR3 region: CASSLARGVGEQYF. The CDR3 DNA follows: TGTGCCAGCAGCTTAGCGCGGGGGGTTGGAGAGCAGTACTTC.

This sequence joins TRBV7-2 and TRBJ1-4; D may be TRBD1 (5 bases). Germline lookup yields CDR1 SGHTA and CDR2 FQGNSA. There are 15 residues in the CDR3. Trimming cost V 5 bases and J 7 bases, with 17 bases left between them. The DNA for the CDR3 is TGTGCCAGCAGCCTTCGGGGAGGGGCGGGTGAAAAACTGTTTTTT. Its translation is CASSLRGGAGEKLFF.

The rearrangement joins TRBV7-6 to TRBJ1-5; tentative D call: TRBD1 (6 bases). Germline-derived CDR1 and CDR2 are SGHVS and FNYEAQ. This CDR3 has 15 residues. Trimming took off 5 bases at V and 0 bases at J, with 11 bases between the two ends. CDR3 in DNA: TGTGCCAGCAGCCTAGGGACAACTAGCAATCAGCCCCAGCATTTT. Translated: CASSLGTTSNQPQHF.

This clone was counted once. V and J are TRBV27 and TRBJ2-7, with 8 bases identical to TRBD2. This CDR3 has 14 amino acids. With 4 bases clipped from V and 4 bases from J, the junction kept 6 bases outside the gene matches. CDR1 is MNHEY, CDR2 SMNVEV, per germline (reference sequence). The CDR3 DNA follows: TGTGCCAGCAGTTCTCGCGGGAGGTCTTACGAGCAGTACTTC. It encodes CASSSRGRSYEQYF.

In this sample, this clone turned up a few times. The chain combines TRBV7-3 with TRBJ1-1; tentative D call: TRBD1 (6 bases). The germline V gene encodes CDR1 SGHTA and CDR2 FQGTGA. V was trimmed by 6 bases and J by 1 base, leaving 9 bases between them. CDR3 size: 13 residues. CDR3 residues: CASRRQENTEAFF. DNA of the CDR3: TGTGCCAGCAGAAGACAGGAGAACACTGAAGCTTTCTTT.

The rearrangement links TRBV28 to TRBJ2-7; D is possibly TRBD2 (5 bases). Germline values: CDR1 MDHEN, CDR2 SYDVKM. With 7 bases removed from V and 0 bases from J, the gap between germline ends came to 16 bases. CDR3 length: 15 residues. CDR3 in amino acids: CASIPRTLYSYEQYF. CDR3 bases: TGTGCCAGCATCCCCAGGACTCTCTACTCCTACGAGCAGTACTTC.

The chain uses TRBV19 and TRBJ2-5, with 7 nucleotides matching TRBD1. Germline loops: CDR1 LNHDA, CDR2 SQIVND (reference sequence). V shed 3 bases, J shed 2 bases, and the junction held 3 bases outside the gene matches. The CDR3 consists of 14 residues. CDR3 loop: CASSMGQLQETQYF. The CDR3 DNA reads TGTGCCAGTAGTATGGGACAGCTTCAAGAGACCCAGTACTTC.

The CDR3 DNA follows: TGTGCCAGCAGCTTGGAAGGCGGGAGTGACAATGAGCAGTTCTTC. This encodes CASSLEGGSDNEQFF. The chain is built from TRBV7-2 and TRBJ2-1; 7 bases align to TRBD2. Germline V gene lookup returns CDR1 SGHTA and CDR2 FQGNSA. The V and J ends lost 3 bases and 5 bases, in that order; junction bases with no gene match: 7. CDR3 length equals 15 residues.